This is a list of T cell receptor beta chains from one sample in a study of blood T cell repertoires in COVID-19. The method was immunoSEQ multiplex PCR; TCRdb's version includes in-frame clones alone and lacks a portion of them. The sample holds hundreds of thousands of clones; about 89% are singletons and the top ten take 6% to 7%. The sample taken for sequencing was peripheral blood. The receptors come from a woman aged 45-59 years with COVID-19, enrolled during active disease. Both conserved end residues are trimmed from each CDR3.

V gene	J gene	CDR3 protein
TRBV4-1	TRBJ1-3	ASSQERGAAGNTIY
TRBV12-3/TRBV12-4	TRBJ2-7	ASSLQGAYEQY
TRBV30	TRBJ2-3	AWSRTATSTDTQY
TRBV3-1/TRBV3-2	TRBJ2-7	ASSPYSGLAGGRGNEQY
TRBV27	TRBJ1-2	ASRLTPTDGYT
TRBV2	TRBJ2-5	ASKPGLIETQY
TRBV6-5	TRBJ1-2	ASIPRGAGGYT
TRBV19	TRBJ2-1	ASSTAAGSSYNEQF
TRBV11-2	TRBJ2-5	ASSSLFGGAQETQY
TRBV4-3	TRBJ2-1	ASSAFGTGRSSYNEQF
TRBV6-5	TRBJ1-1	ASNVGRTEAF
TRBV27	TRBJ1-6	ASSLGQGGSPLH
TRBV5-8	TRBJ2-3	ASSPSLGLAGSTDTQY
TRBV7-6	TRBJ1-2	ASSLGPGTGDYGYT
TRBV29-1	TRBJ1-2	SGKTGNSNYGYT
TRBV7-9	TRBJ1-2	ASSPSGGTGYGYT
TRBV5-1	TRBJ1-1	ASSPGTGGGTEAF
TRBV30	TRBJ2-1	AWSVLSGKSNEQF
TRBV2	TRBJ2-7	ASSEFRGNYEQY
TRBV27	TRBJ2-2	ASSFGRLAQNTGELF
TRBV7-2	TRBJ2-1	ASNRNRLNEQF
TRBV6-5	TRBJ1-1	ASRQGRNTEAF
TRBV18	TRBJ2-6	ASSPPTGPSGANVLT
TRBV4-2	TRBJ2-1	ASSQGQGRYNEQF
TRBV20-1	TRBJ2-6	SASSNRGLPVPASGANVLT
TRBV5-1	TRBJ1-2	ASSTGQGAIYGYT
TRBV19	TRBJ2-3	VSSGTGGADTQY
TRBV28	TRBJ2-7	ASSPTRGTFFEQY
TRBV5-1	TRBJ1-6	ASSLGPNINNSPLH
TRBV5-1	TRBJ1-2	ASSHGQGNNYGYT
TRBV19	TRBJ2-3	ASRPDTDTQY
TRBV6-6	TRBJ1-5	ASKPPGGNQPQH
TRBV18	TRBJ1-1	ASSPEQGSTEAF
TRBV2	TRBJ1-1	ASRLGELAF
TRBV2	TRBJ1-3	ASSTDRASGNTIY
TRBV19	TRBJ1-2	ASSIREGRRGYT
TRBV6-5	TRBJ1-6	ASSPGQQAPTVH
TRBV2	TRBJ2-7	ASSDPPKSYEQY
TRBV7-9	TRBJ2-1	ASPSGGNYNEQF
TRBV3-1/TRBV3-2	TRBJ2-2	ASSQGLGELF
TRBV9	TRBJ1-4	ASSVRQLGLTNEKLF